This TCR beta chain comes out of a study of molecular identifiers for immune sequencing clone quantification. Germline V lookup: CDR1 LGHDT, CDR2 YNNKEL (reference sequence). The V end was cut by 1 base, the J end by 10 bases, with 19 bases between. The CDR3 contains 16 residues. Remarks on this clonotype: With a much larger clone just one base away, this may be a read error.

MiXCR was run by TCRdb on the PCR reads, yielding one entry per CDR3 protein. The repertoire holds roughly 630,000 distinct CDR3 sequences, approximately 24% seen once, with 0.6% to 0.9% in the top ten. The chain couples TRBV3-1 to TRBJ2-2, with D possibly matching TRBD2 (5 bases). The receptor was isolated from a human donor in good health. Some libraries in this study had Jurkat cell RNA spiked in. Sequencing used naive CD8+ T cells from blood, with Jurkat cell RNA spiked in. The subset denotes: FACS-sorted CD8+CD4-CCR7+CD45RA+ naive T cells. CDR3: CASSQGPGISAEELFF. The DNA for the CDR3 is TGTGCCAGCAGCCAAGGTCCGGGAATCAGCGCCGAGGAGCTGTTTTTT.